This T cell receptor beta chain was retrieved from a study of shared clonotypes between healthy human individuals. This table comes from immunoSEQ multiplex PCR, and its TCRdb copy is limited to in-frame clones, with some not included. The sample contains over 850,000 clones, approximately 80% of which appear only once. Every donor was a Caucasian adult from Nashville, Tennessee. This CDR3 comprises 19 residues. V lost 1 base, J lost 2 bases, and 8 bases stayed unmatched. Germline V lookup: CDR1 MDHEN, CDR2 SYDVKM. Sequencing was carried out using memory CD4+ T cells from PBMCs. The subset here: CD45RA-negative fraction. This clonotype was sampled from a young man in good health. Some clones in this sample may be carry-over from other donors' samples. The chain carries TRBV28 and TRBJ2-4, with TRBD2 matching 13 bases. Here the CDR3 reads CASSLFFGLAGATKNIQYF. CDR3 in DNA: TGTGCCAGCAGTTTATTTTTCGGACTAGCGGGAGCGACCAAAAACATTCAGTACTTC.